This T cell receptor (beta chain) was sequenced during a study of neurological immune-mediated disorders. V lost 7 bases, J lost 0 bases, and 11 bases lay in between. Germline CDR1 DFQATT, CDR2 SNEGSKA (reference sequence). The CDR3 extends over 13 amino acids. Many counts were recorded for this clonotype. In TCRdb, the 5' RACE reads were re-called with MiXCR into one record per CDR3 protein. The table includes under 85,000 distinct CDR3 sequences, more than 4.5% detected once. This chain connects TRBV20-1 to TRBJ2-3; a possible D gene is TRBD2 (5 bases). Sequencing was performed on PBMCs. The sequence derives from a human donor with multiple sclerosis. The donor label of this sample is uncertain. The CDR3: CSVTGSSTDTQYF. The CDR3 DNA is TGCAGTGTCACGGGGTCTAGCACAGATACGCAGTATTTT.